This TCR beta chain is from a study of post-analysis software for immune sequencing data. Study-wide findings and caveats: With TRBV5-6, TRBV5-1 and TRBV20-1 included, about five TRBV segments were more frequent in patients than in controls.

cDNA libraries of TCR beta carried unique molecular identifiers. Using its own MiXCR run on the PCR reads, TCRdb lists one record per CDR3 protein. The data contain about 200,000 distinct CDR3 sequences, 29% of them singletons. About this clonotype: What it binds is not known.

Germline CDR1 and CDR2: DFQATT and SNEGSKA (reference sequence). The CDR3 runs to 12 residues. The V end lost 1 base, the J end lost 7 bases, and 11 bases lay between the germline ends. This receptor was identified in a girl under 18 with multiple sclerosis. The specimen sequenced was blood. The V and J genes are TRBV20-1 and TRBJ2-7; D gene unclear. CDR3 DNA: TGCAGTGCTAGAGGAGGCCCTTATGAGCAGTACTTC. It codes for CSARGGPYEQYF.